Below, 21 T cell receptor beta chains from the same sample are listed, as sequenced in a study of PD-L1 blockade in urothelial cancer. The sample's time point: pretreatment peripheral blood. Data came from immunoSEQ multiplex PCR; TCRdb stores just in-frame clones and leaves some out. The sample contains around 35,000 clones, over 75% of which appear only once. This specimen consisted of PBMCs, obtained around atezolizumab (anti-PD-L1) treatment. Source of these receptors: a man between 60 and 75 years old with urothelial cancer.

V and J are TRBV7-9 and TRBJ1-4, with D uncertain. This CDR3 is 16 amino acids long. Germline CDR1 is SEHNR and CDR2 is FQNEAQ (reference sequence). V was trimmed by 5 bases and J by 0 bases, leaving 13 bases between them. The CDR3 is CASSRISGATNEKLFF. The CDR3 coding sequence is TGTGCCAGCAGCCGCATATCTGGAGCAACTAATGAAAAACTGTTTTTT.

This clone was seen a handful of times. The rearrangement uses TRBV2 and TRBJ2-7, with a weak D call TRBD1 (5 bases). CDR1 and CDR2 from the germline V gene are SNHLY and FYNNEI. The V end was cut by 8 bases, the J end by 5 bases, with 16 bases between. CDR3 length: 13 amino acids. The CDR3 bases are TGTGCCAGCTGGGGCCTCAATACAGACGAGCAGTACTTC. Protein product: CASWGLNTDEQYF.

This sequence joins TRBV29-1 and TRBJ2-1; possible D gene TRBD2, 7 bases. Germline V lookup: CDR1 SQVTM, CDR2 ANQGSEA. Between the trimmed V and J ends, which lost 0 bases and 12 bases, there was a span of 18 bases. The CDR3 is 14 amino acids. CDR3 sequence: CSVEDREGGAGQFF. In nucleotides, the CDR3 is TGCAGCGTTGAAGATAGAGAAGGGGGGGCGGGGCAGTTCTTC.

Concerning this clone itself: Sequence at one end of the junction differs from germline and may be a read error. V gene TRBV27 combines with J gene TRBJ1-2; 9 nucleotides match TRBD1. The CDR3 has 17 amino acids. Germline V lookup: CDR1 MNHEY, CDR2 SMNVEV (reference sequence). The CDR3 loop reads CASSISGTGRDHYGYTF. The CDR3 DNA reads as TGTGCCAGCAGTATATCCGGGACAGGGAGGGATCACTATGGCTACACCTTC.

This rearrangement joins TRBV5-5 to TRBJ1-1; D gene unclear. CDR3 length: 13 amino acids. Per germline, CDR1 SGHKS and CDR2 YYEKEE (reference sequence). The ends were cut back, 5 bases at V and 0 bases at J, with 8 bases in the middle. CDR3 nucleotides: TGTGCCAGCAGGTCAGTTCTGAACACTGAAGCTTTCTTT. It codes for CASRSVLNTEAFF.

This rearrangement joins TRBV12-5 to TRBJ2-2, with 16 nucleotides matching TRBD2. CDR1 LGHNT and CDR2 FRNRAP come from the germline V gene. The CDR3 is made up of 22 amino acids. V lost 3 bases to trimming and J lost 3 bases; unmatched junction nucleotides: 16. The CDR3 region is CASGFLLGLAGGPTADTGELFF. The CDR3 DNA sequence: TGTGCTAGTGGTTTCCTTCTGGGACTAGCGGGAGGGCCAACCGCCGACACCGGGGAGCTGTTTTTT.

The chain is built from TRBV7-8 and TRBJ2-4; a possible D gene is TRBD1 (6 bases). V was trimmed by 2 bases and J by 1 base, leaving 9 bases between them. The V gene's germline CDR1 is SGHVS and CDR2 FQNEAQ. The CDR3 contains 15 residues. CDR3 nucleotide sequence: TGTGCCAGCAGCTTACAGGGGCGGGCCAAAAACATTCAGTACTTC. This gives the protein CASSLQGRAKNIQYF.

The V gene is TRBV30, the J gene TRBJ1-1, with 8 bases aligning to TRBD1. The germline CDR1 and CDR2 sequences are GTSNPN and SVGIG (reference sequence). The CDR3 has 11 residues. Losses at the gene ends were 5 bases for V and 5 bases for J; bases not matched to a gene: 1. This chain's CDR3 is CAWRTGTEAFF. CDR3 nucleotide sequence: TGTGCCTGGCGGACAGGGACTGAAGCTTTCTTT.

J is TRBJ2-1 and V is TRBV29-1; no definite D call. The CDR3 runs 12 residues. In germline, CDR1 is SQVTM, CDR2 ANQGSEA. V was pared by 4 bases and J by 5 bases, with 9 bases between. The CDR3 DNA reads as TGCAGCGTTGTATCACAGCACAATGAGCAGTTCTTC. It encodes CSVVSQHNEQFF.

CDR3 sequence reads: CASSEGSNTEAFF. The CDR3 region has the DNA TGTGCCAGCAGTGAGGGCAGTAACACTGAAGCTTTCTTT. The chain uses TRBV6-4 and TRBJ1-1, with unresolved D. Germline V lookup: CDR1 MRHNA, CDR2 SNTAGT. The CDR3 is 13 residues long. Trimming left V 3 bases short and J 2 bases short, with 7 bases between.

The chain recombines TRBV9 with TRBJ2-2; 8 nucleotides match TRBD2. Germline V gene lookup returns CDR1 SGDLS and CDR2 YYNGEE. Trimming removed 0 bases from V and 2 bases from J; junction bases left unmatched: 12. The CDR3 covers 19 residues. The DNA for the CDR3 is TGTGCCAGCAGCGTAGATACTAGCGGAATCGGGCTAAACACCGGGGAGCTGTTTTTT. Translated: CASSVDTSGIGLNTGELFF.

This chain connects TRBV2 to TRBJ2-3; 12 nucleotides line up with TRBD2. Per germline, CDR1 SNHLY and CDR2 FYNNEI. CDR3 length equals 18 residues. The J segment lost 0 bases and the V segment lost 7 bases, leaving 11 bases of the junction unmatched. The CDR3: CASMPLAGGLGSTDTQYF. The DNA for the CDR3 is TGTGCCAGCATGCCACTAGCGGGAGGCCTGGGGAGCACAGATACGCAGTATTTT.

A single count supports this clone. CDR3 nucleotide sequence: TGTGCCAGCAGCCCGAGGACGGGGAGCTCCTACGAGCAGTACTTC. Translated, it gives CASSPRTGSSYEQYF. V usage is TRBV5-4 and J usage is TRBJ2-7; D may be TRBD2 (5 bases). The CDR3 is made up of 15 amino acids. V was pared by 4 bases and J by 0 bases, with 14 bases between. CDR1 and CDR2 from the germline V gene are SGHNT and YYREEE (reference sequence).

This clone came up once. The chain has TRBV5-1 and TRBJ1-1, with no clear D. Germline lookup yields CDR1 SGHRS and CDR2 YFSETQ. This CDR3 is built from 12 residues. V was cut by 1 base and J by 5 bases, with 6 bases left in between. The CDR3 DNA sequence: TGCGCCAGCAGCTTGTCGTCGACTGAAGCTTTCTTT. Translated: CASSLSSTEAFF.

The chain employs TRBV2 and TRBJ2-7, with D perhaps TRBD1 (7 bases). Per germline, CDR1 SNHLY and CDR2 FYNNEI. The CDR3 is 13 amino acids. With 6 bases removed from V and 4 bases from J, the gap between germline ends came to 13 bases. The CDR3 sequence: CASRGGGAYEQYF. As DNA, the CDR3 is TGTGCCAGCAGAGGAGGGGGCGCATACGAGCAGTACTTC.

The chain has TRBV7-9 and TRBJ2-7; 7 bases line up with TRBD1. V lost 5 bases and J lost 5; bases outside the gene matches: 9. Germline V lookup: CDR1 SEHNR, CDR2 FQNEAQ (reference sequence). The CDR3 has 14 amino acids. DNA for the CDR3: TGTGCCAGCAGCCGGACGGACAGGCTAGACGAGCAGTACTTC. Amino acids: CASSRTDRLDEQYF.

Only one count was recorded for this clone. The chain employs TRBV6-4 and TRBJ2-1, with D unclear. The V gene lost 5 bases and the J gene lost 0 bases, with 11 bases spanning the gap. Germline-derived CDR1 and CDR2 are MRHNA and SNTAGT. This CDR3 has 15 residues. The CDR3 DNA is TGTGCCAGCAGTACCGAGACTGGCTCCTACAATGAGCAGTTCTTC. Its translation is CASSTETGSYNEQFF.

The CDR3, as DNA: TGTGCCCCCCGGGACAGAGACACCGGGGAGCTGTTTTTT. Encoded protein: CAPRDRDTGELFF. The J gene is TRBJ2-2, the V gene TRBV9; 7 bases are a match to TRBD1. Trimming took 10 bases from V and 3 from J; bases not matched to a gene: 6. The CDR3 length is 13 residues. The V gene's germline CDR1 is SGDLS and CDR2 YYNGEE.

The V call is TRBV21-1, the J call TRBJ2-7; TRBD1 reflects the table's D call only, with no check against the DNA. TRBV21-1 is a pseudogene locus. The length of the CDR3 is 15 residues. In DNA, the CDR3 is TGTGCCAGCAGCATGTCCCGTCAGGGTCTTTACGAGCAGTACTTC. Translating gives CASSMSRQGLYEQYF.

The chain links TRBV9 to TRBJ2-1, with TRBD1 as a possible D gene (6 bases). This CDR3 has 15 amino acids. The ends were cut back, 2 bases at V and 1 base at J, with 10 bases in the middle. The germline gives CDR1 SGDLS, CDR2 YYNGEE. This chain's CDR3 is CASSVRRGSYNEQFF. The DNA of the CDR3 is TGTGCCAGCAGCGTCCGAAGGGGGTCCTACAATGAGCAGTTCTTC.

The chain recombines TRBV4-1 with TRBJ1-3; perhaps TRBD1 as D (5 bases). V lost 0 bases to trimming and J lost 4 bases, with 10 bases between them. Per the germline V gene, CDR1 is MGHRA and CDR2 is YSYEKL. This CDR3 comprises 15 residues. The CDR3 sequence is CASSQDPGVGNTIYF. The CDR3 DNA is TGCGCCAGCAGCCAAGATCCGGGGGTCGGAAACACCATATATTTT.